This TCR beta chain was found in a study of response to subunit inactivated influenza vaccine. TCRdb re-analysed the RT-PCR reads in MiXCR, keeping a single row per CDR3 protein. The table lists roughly 700,000 distinct CDR3 sequences, approximately 15% of them singletons. Germline values: CDR1 SQVTM, CDR2 ANQGSEA. After removal of 2 bases from V and 5 bases from J, the junction contained 7 bases not matched to a gene. The CDR3 consists of 14 residues. The chain is built from TRBV29-1 and TRBJ1-1; 8 nucleotides align to TRBD1. Specimen: PBMCs from blood, collected 14 to 15 days before vaccination. The clonotype comes from a man in his fifties or sixties who received an inactivated influenza vaccine. The CDR3 reads CSVEKQGGATEAFF. CDR3 DNA sequence: TGCAGCGTTGAAAAACAGGGGGGAGCTACTGAAGCTTTCTTT. Full variable domain (missing parts from reference TRBV29-1 and TRBJ1-1): SAVISQKPSRDICQRGTSLTIQCQVDSQVTMMFWYRQQPGQSLTLIATANQGSEATYESGFVIDKFPISRPNLTFSTLTVSNMSPEDSSIYLCSVEKQGGATEAFFGQGTRLTVV.